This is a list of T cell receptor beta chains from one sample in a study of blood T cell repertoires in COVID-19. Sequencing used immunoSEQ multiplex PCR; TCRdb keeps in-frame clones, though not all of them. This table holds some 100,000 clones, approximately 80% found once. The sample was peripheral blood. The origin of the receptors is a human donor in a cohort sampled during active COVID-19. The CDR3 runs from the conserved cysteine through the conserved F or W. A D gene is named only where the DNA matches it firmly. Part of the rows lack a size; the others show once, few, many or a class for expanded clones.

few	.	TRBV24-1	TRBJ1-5	TGTGCCACCAACACTAGGAGCAATCAGCCCCAGCATTTT	CATNTRSNQPQHF
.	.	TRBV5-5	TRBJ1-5	TGTGCCAGCAGCGCTAGGCTGACGGGTAGCAATCAGCCCCAGCATTTT	CASSARLTGSNQPQHF
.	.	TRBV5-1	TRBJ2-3	TGCGCCAGCAGCTTACCGGGGGTTAGCGGCACAGATACGCAGTATTTT	CASSLPGVSGTDTQYF
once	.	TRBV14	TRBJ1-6	TGTGCCAGCAGCCGCGGTGGAAATTCACCCCTCCACTTT	CASSRGGNSPLHF
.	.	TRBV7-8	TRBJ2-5	TGTGCCAGCAGCTTACGAGAGCAAGAGACCCAGTACTTC	CASSLREQETQYF
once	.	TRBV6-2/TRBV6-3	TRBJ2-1	TGTGCCAGCAGTTACGCGGAGAGCTCCTACAATGAGCAGTTCTTC	CASSYAESSYNEQFF
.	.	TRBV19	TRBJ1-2	TGTGCCAGTAGTATGTTCTCTCCAGTGCGGAACTATGGCTACACCTTC	CASSMFSPVRNYGYTF
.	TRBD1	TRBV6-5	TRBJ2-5	TGTGCCAGCATGCACAGGGGGACAGAGACCCAGTACTTC	CASMHRGTETQYF
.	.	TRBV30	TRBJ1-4	TGTGCCGGTTCGCGGCAGGGCATTCTACCTAATGAAAAACTGTTTTTT	CAGSRQGILPNEKLFF
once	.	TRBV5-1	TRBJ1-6	TGCGCCAGCAGCTTGGGCGGTGAGTCACCCCTCCACTTT	CASSLGGESPLHF
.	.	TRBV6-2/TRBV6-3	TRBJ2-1	TGTGCCAGCAGTACGCGCTTACAACGGGGGACAGCAGTCAATGAGCAGTTCTTC	CASSTRLQRGTAVNEQFF
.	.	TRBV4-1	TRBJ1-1	TGCGCCAGCAGCCAAGATCCGTCAGGGGTGGGGACTGAAGCTTTCTTT	CASSQDPSGVGTEAFF
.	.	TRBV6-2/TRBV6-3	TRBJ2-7	TGTGCCAGCAGTTACTATAACCGTTACTACCACGAGCAGTACTTC	CASSYYNRYYHEQYF
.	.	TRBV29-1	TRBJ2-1	TGCAGCTCCCCGGGGATACGGGAGCAGTTCTTC	CSSPGIREQFF
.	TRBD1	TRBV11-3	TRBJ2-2	TGTGCCAGCAGCCCGGGACAGGGTAACACCGGGGAGCTGTTTTTT	CASSPGQGNTGELFF
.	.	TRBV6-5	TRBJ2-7	TGTGCCAGCAGTTACTCGATCCGGAGCTCCTACGAGCAGTACTTC	CASSYSIRSSYEQYF
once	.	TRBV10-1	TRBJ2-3	TGCGCCAGCAGTGAGAGGGTAGCGGAGCTCCCAGATACGCAGTATTTT	CASSERVAELPDTQYF
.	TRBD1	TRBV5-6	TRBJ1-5	TGTGCCAGCAGCTCCGACAGGGGAAATCAGCCCCAGCATTTT	CASSSDRGNQPQHF
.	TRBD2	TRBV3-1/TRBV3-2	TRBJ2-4	TGTGCCAGCAGGGGCGGGGGGGCTACCAAAAACATTCAGTACTTC	CASRGGGATKNIQYF
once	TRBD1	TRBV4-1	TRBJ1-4	TGCGCCAGCAGCCAATTACAGGGGATTAATGAAAAACTGTTTTTT	CASSQLQGINEKLFF
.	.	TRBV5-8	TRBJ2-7	TGTGCCAGCATCCCAGACAGCCGGGAGCAGTACTTC	CASIPDSREQYF
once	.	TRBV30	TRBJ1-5	TGTGCCTGGAGCCGGGGACTCTATCCCAATCAGCCCCAGCATTTT	CAWSRGLYPNQPQHF
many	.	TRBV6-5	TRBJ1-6	TGTGCCAGCAGTTACGTTTGGGGCATTTCACCCCTCCACTTT	CASSYVWGISPLHF
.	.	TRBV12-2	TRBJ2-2	TGTGCAAGTCGCCGCCCTGACAGGTCAATCGAGAACACCGGGGAGCTGTTTTTT	CASRRPDRSIENTGELFF
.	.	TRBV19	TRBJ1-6	TGTGCCAGTAGCGCGATAGGTGGGGGGGATTCACCCCTCCACTTT	CASSAIGGGDSPLHF
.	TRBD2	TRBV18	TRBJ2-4	TGTGCCAGCTCACCAGAGACTAGCGAGAGCATTCAGTACTTC	CASSPETSESIQYF
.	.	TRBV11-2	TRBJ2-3	TGTGCCAGCAGCCCTACGTCAGATACGCAGTATTTT	CASSPTSDTQYF
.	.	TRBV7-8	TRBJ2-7	TGTGCCAGCAGCTTAGCTGGACAGAATCGGGCTCACGAGCAGTACTTC	CASSLAGQNRAHEQYF
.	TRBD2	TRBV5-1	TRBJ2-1	TGCGCCAGCAGCTTGCTCGGGGGGGACAATGAGCAGTTCTTC	CASSLLGGDNEQFF
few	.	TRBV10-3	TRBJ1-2	TGTGCCATCAGTGAGTCGGGAGAATTCTATGGCTACACCTTC	CAISESGEFYGYTF
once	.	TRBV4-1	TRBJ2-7	TGCGCCAGCAGCCAAGTTTCGGGACAAACCTACGAGCAGTACTTC	CASSQVSGQTYEQYF
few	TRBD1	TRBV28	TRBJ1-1	TGTGCCAGCAGTTCCCTCACCGGACAGGGCCGGAGAGCTTTCTTT	CASSSLTGQGRRAFF
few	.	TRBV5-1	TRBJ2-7	TGCGCCAGCAGCTCCTCCCAGAACGAGCAGTACTTC	CASSSSQNEQYF
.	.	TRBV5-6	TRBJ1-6	TGTGCCAGCAGCTTGGGGGCAGGGCACTATAATTCACCCCTCCACTTT	CASSLGAGHYNSPLHF
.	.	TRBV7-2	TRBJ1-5	TGTGCCAGCAGCTCCCCACCGGGGCCCCAGCATTTT	CASSSPPGPQHF
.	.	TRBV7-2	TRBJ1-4	TGTGCCAGCAGCTTAGTAACAACCTCGGGTAATGAAAAACTGTTTTTT	CASSLVTTSGNEKLFF
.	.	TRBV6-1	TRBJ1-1	TGTGCCAGCAGTGAAATTCGGTGGGGCGCGGCTTTCTTT	CASSEIRWGAAFF
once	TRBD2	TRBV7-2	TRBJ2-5	TGTGCCAGCAGCTTAGCCTCAACGGGGGGGCCAGAGACCCAGTACTTC	CASSLASTGGPETQYF
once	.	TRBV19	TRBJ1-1	TGTGCCAGTAGTTGGACAGACCGCGGGACTGAAGCTTTCTTT	CASSWTDRGTEAFF
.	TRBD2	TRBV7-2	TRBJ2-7	TGTGCCAGCAGCCCAGCGGGGGGGCGTCTTTACGAGCAGTACTTC	CASSPAGGRLYEQYF
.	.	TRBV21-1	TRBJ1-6	TGTGCCAGCAGCAAAGCGGAGGGAAGCTCCTATAATTCACCCCTCCACTTT	CASSKAEGSSYNSPLHF
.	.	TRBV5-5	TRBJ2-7	TGTGCCAGCAGCAGGCAGGGGGGAACGACCTACGAGCAGTACTTC	CASSRQGGTTYEQYF
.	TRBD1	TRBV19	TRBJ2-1	TGTGCCACCAAAGAGGGGGCAGGGTCCCTTAGGAATGAGCAGTTCTTC	CATKEGAGSLRNEQFF
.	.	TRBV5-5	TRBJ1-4	TGTGCCAGCAGCCCGCCTGTGAGCGCAACTAATGAAAAACTGTTTTTT	CASSPPVSATNEKLFF
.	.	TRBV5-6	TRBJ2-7	TGTGCCAGCAGCCTGTCGGGTCCTTACGAGCAGTACTTC	CASSLSGPYEQYF
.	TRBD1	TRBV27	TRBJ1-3	TGTGCCAGCAGTTTACGGGGGACAGCTTCTGGAAACACCATATATTTT	CASSLRGTASGNTIYF
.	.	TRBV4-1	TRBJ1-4	TGCGCCAGCAGCCCGACGCTGGACAGCATTAATGAAAAACTGTTTTTT	CASSPTLDSINEKLFF
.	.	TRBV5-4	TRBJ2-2	TGTGCCAGCAGCGACTCACGGGGCACCGGGGAGCTGTTTTTT	CASSDSRGTGELFF
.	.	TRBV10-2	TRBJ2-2	TGCGCCAGCAGTGACATCATCGGGGAGCTGTTTTTT	CASSDIIGELFF
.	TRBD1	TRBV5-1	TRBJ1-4	TGCGCCAGCAGCTTGGTGGCGGGACAGGGCAATGAAAAACTGTTTTTT	CASSLVAGQGNEKLFF